The T cell receptor (beta chain) described here comes from a study of molecular identifiers for immune sequencing clone quantification. MiXCR, run by TCRdb on the PCR reads, gives a single entry per CDR3 protein. The sample contains over 100,000 distinct CDR3 sequences, less than 35% of which appear only once. A few counts support this clonotype. Every naive CD8 library was made from between roughly 20,000 and 1,000,000 sorted cells with 10%, 30% or 50% RNA. Trimming took 1 base from V and 6 from J, leaving 8 bases between them. The CDR3 is 13 residues long. Germline CDR1 SGDLS, CDR2 YYNGEE. Sequenced: naive CD8+ T cells from blood, with Jurkat cell RNA spiked in. The subset was: FACS-sorted CD8+CD4-CCR7+CD45RA+ naive T cells. This chain links TRBV9 with TRBJ1-5; possible D gene TRBD1, 6 bases. This TCR came from a human donor in good health. Some libraries in this study had Jurkat cell RNA spiked in. CDR3 coding DNA: TGTGCCAGCAGCGTATCAGGGGTTCAGCCCCAGCATTTT. The encoded protein is CASSVSGVQPQHF.